The rows below give T cell receptor beta chains drawn from one sample of a study of T cells in Graves' hyperthyroidism and ophthalmopathy. In TCRdb, the multiplex PCR reads were re-called with MiXCR into one record per CDR3 protein. The sample lists some 270,000 distinct CDR3 sequences, 13% occurring once. The material sequenced was blood. These receptors came from a woman aged 30 to 39 with Graves' hyperthyroidism that later progressed to Graves' ophthalmopathy. The CDR3 runs from the conserved cysteine through the conserved F or W. A D gene is named only where the DNA matches it firmly. For some rows the clone size is stated as once, few or many, or as a class when expanded; others skip it.

>TRBJ2-6|TRBV28|few|TRBD1
CAERQGRSSGANVLTF
TGTGCCGAACGACAGGGACGTAGCTCTGGGGCCAACGTCCTGACTTTC
>TRBJ2-1|TRBV19|few|NA
CASSNRHNEQFF
TGTGCCAGTAGTAACCGACACAATGAGCAGTTCTTC
>TRBJ2-1|TRBV29-1|many|NA
CSVDTGVRDEQFF
TGCAGCGTTGACACGGGGGTCCGCGATGAGCAGTTCTTC
>TRBJ1-2|TRBV5-4|few|NA
CASRGPTGYTF
TGTGCCAGCAGGGGCCCCACAGGCTACACCTTC
>TRBJ1-1|TRBV30|many|NA
CAWRTGTGTEAFF
TGTGCCTGGAGAACAGGGACGGGGACTGAAGCTTTCTTT
>TRBJ2-5|TRBV20-1|many|NA
CSAPGPIGETQYF
TGCAGTGCTCCGGGCCCGATCGGGGAGACCCAGTACTTC
>TRBJ1-1|TRBV4-3|many|NA
CASSQGAGGLAFF
TGCGCCAGCAGCCAAGGGGCCGGAGGTTTGGCTTTCTTT
>TRBJ1-5|TRBV28|many|NA
CASSFGRFSNQPQHF
TGTGCCAGCAGTTTTGGCAGGTTTAGCAATCAGCCCCAGCATTTT
>TRBJ2-7|TRBV27|many|TRBD2
CASSPPRTSGYEQYF
TGTGCCAGCAGTCCACCCCGGACTAGCGGCTACGAGCAGTACTTC
>TRBJ1-5|TRBV28|many|NA
CASTGQVYSNQPQHF
TGTGCCAGCACCGGTCAGGTTTATAGCAATCAGCCCCAGCATTTT
>TRBJ1-5|TRBV28|many|NA
CASTPLRSQGYQPQHF
TGTGCCAGCACCCCCCTAAGGTCCCAGGGGTATCAGCCCCAGCATTTT
>TRBJ2-2|TRBV9|many|TRBD2
CASSPGGSGELFF
TGTGCCAGCAGCCCCGGGGGGAGCGGGGAGCTGTTTTTT
>TRBJ1-1|TRBV7-2|many|TRBD1
CASRRPRGQGFAEAFF
TGTGCCAGCAGGCGACCCCGGGGACAGGGTTTCGCTGAAGCTTTCTTT
>TRBJ2-1|TRBV5-5|many|TRBD1
CASSRSIRDRAPTDYTEQFF
TGTGCCAGCAGCCGGTCGATCCGGGACAGGGCCCCGACCGACTACACTGAGCAGTTCTTC
>TRBJ2-5|TRBV7-2|NA|TRBD2
CASSLEASGVGAQYF
TGTGCCAGCAGCTTAGAGGCTAGCGGGGTCGGCGCCCAGTACTTC
>TRBJ1-1|TRBV20-1|many|TRBD1
CSARDPTQGATEAFF
TGCAGTGCTAGAGACCCGACCCAGGGGGCCACTGAAGCTTTCTTT
>TRBJ2-1|TRBV28|NA|NA
CASSALIPNNHNEQFF
TGTGCCAGCAGTGCCCTCATCCCGAACAATCACAATGAGCAGTTCTTC
>TRBJ1-2|TRBV28|NA|TRBD1
CASSRPGQGVYGYTF
TGTGCCAGCAGCCGACCGGGACAGGGTGTTTATGGCTACACCTTC
>TRBJ1-3|TRBV6-2/TRBV6-3|NA|NA
CATRAGDRIYF
TGTGCCACCAGGGCGGGGGACCGCATTTATTTT
>TRBJ2-1|TRBV6-1|few|NA
CASSPGAGDNEQFF
TGTGCCAGCAGCCCCGGCGCGGGCGACAATGAGCAGTTCTTC
>TRBJ1-4|TRBV9|many|TRBD1
CASSLSPGQGEKLFF
TGTGCCAGCAGCCTGAGTCCGGGACAGGGGGAAAAACTGTTTTTT
>TRBJ1-1|TRBV9|NA|NA
CASNPPGAEAFF
TGTGCCAGCAACCCTCCGGGGGCTGAAGCTTTCTTT